A single T cell receptor beta chain is shown here with its context. Its antigen is unidentified. This sample stems from a study of beta chain features in type 1 diabetes. Expressed TCRB transcripts were sequenced because the entire RNA isolate underwent reverse transcription. Some clones are missing from TCRdb's copy, which holds only in-frame ones; the method was immunoSEQ multiplex PCR. The table lists fewer than 400,000 clones, approximately 10% of them singletons, with approximately 1% in the top ten. The study's findings and limits: A moderate, significant TCRB CDR3 shortening appeared in type 1 diabetes across four CD4+ subsets.

Sequenced sample: central memory CD4+ T cells from blood. This receptor was identified in a man aged 25 to 40 with type 1 diabetes.

As DNA, the CDR3 is TGTGCCAGCAGATCTCATATGGATTCACCCCTCCACTTT. Translation: CASRSHMDSPLHF. The chain has TRBV25-1 and TRBJ1-6; no firm D call. The CDR3 spans 13 residues. Trimming pared 6 bases from V and 8 bases from J, leaving 11 bases between. Germline CDR1 and CDR2: MGHDK and SYGVNS.